Listed below are T cell receptor beta chains from one sample, sequenced in a study of cytomegalovirus exposure and HLA in healthy donors. Produced via immunoSEQ multiplex PCR; TCRdb's table is partial and in-frame only. This repertoire shows 90,000 to 110,000 clones, approximately 80% found once; its top ten account for approximately 1.2%. Source material: PBMCs. The receptors derive from a man aged 25 to 45 in good health and CMV-seronegative. Each CDR3 is given with its conserved first and last residue. Fields, in order: J gene, V gene, CDR3 length, D gene, clone size, CDR3 protein, CDR3 DNA. D genes are given only for firm matches. Size is omitted from some rows. Given values are once, few, many or a class for expanded clones.

J gene: TRBJ1-2; V gene: TRBV27; CDR3 length: 12; D gene: TRBD1; clone size: .; CDR3 protein: CASSFGQGAYTF; CDR3 DNA: TGTGCCAGCAGTTTTGGACAGGGGGCATACACCTTC
J gene: TRBJ2-2; V gene: TRBV7-7; CDR3 length: 13; D gene: .; clone size: once; CDR3 protein: CASSLSRAGELFF; CDR3 DNA: TGTGCCAGCAGCTTGAGCAGGGCCGGGGAGCTGTTTTTT
J gene: TRBJ2-7; V gene: TRBV10-1; CDR3 length: 18; D gene: TRBD2; clone size: .; CDR3 protein: CASSESYGTSGTPYEQYF; CDR3 DNA: TGCGCCAGCAGTGAGTCTTACGGGACTAGCGGGACCCCCTACGAGCAGTACTTC
J gene: TRBJ1-5; V gene: TRBV5-8; CDR3 length: 16; D gene: TRBD1; clone size: .; CDR3 protein: CASSSSGTGTNQPQHF; CDR3 DNA: TGTGCCAGCAGCTCATCCGGGACAGGGACCAATCAGCCCCAGCATTTT
J gene: TRBJ2-3; V gene: TRBV6-5; CDR3 length: 16; D gene: .; clone size: .; CDR3 protein: CASSYSGRPSMNTQYF; CDR3 DNA: TGTGCCAGCAGTTACTCTGGCAGGCCGTCCATGAATACGCAGTATTTT
J gene: TRBJ2-1; V gene: TRBV10-1; CDR3 length: 14; D gene: TRBD1; clone size: .; CDR3 protein: CASSEWTGVSEQFF; CDR3 DNA: TGCGCCAGCAGTGAGTGGACAGGGGTTTCGGAGCAGTTCTTC
J gene: TRBJ2-1; V gene: TRBV9; CDR3 length: 15; D gene: .; clone size: .; CDR3 protein: CASSVGAIHYNEQFF; CDR3 DNA: TGTGCCAGCAGCGTAGGAGCCATCCACTACAATGAGCAGTTCTTC
J gene: TRBJ2-7; V gene: TRBV18; CDR3 length: 14; D gene: .; clone size: .; CDR3 protein: CASSPRGLSYEQYF; CDR3 DNA: TGTGCCAGCTCACCACGCGGGCTTTCCTACGAGCAGTACTTC
J gene: TRBJ2-2; V gene: TRBV4-3; CDR3 length: 16; D gene: .; clone size: .; CDR3 protein: CASSQIIEEYTGELFF; CDR3 DNA: TGCGCCAGCAGCCAAATTATAGAAGAATACACCGGGGAGCTGTTTTTT
J gene: TRBJ2-7; V gene: TRBV5-5; CDR3 length: 15; D gene: .; clone size: .; CDR3 protein: CASSLSPTGSYEQYF; CDR3 DNA: TGTGCCAGCAGCTTGTCGCCGACAGGATCCTACGAGCAGTACTTC
J gene: TRBJ2-1; V gene: TRBV4-1; CDR3 length: 16; D gene: TRBD2; clone size: .; CDR3 protein: CASSVLGLARSNEQFF; CDR3 DNA: TGCGCCAGCAGCGTCCTGGGACTAGCGAGGTCCAATGAGCAGTTCTTC